These 29 T cell receptor beta chains came from one sample sequenced in a study of T cell responses to AZD1222 COVID-19 vaccine. Data came from immunoSEQ multiplex PCR; TCRdb stores just in-frame clones and leaves some out. Of 150,000 to 200,000 clones detected, under 95% appear once; the ten largest clones hold approximately 5.5%. The input for sequencing was peripheral blood, taken 28 days after the second AZD1222 dose. These receptors were taken from an adult who received the AZD1222 COVID-19 vaccine.

The gene calls are TRBV14 and TRBJ2-7; TRBD2 agrees at 11 bases. CDR1 and CDR2 (germline): SGHDN, FVKESK. CDR3 length: 16 amino acids. J gave up 3 bases and V 0 bases, and 4 bases lay outside the gene matches. The CDR3 here is CASSQDSGRAVYEQYF. CDR3 nucleotide sequence: TGTGCCAGCAGCCAAGATAGCGGGAGGGCCGTCTACGAGCAGTACTTC. Drawing the rest from reference TRBV14 and TRBJ2-7, the complete variable domain is EAGVTQFPSHSVIEKGQTVTLRCDPISGHDNLYWYRRVMGKEIKFLLHFVKESKQDESGMPNNRFLAERTGGTYSTLKVQPAELEDSGVYFCASSQDSGRAVYEQYFGPGTRLTVT.

The genes are TRBV7-6 and TRBJ2-5; D could derive from TRBD1 or TRBD2 (5 bases each). Between the trimmed V and J ends, which lost 1 base and 1 base, there was a span of 10 bases. The length of the CDR3 is 15 residues. Germline CDR1 and CDR2: SGHVS and FNYEAQ. This CDR3 is CASSLDPGLQETQYF. The CDR3 DNA sequence: TGTGCCAGCAGCTTAGACCCGGGGCTCCAAGAGACCCAGTACTTC.

V gene TRBV7-2 combines with J gene TRBJ2-1; no definite D call. V was cut by 2 bases and J by 10 bases, with 6 bases left in between. The CDR3 is 11 residues long. In germline, CDR1 is SGHTA, CDR2 FQGNSA. CDR3 coding DNA: TGTGCCAGCAGCTTACGAAGGGAGCAGTTCTTC. Translating gives CASSLRREQFF.

The J gene is TRBJ1-1, the V gene TRBV4-3; possibly TRBD1 for D (5 bases). Looked up from germline, CDR1 is LGHNA and CDR2 is YSLEER. The length of the CDR3 is 15 residues. The V end was cut by 1 base, the J end by 5 bases, with 14 bases between. The CDR3 reads CASSQVWDPRTEAFF. The CDR3 DNA follows: TGCGCCAGCAGCCAAGTATGGGACCCTAGAACTGAAGCTTTCTTT.

The CDR3 DNA reads as TGTGCCAGCAGTGGGAGGGCGGGCACAGATACGCAGTATTTT. It encodes CASSGRAGTDTQYF. The J gene is TRBJ2-3, the V gene TRBV3-1 (or the pseudogene TRBV3-2); the match to TRBD2 covers 7 bases. This CDR3 is built from 14 residues. V lost 6 bases, J lost 1 base, and 4 bases stayed unmatched. Per germline, CDR1 LGHDT and CDR2 YNNKEL (reference sequence).

V and J are TRBV20-1 and TRBJ2-7, with 8 nucleotides matching TRBD2. CDR3 length: 15 residues. V was clipped by 3 bases and J by 2 bases; unmatched bases: 9. Germline V lookup: CDR1 DFQATT, CDR2 SNEGSKA (reference sequence). The CDR3, as DNA: TGCAGTGCTAGTACCAGCGGGAGCCTGACCTACGAGCAGTACTTC. It translates to CSASTSGSLTYEQYF.

The chain is built from TRBV7-9 and TRBJ1-2; 8 bases align to TRBD1. CDR3 length: 14 residues. Germline V lookup: CDR1 SEHNR, CDR2 FQNEAQ (reference sequence). Losses at the gene ends were 2 bases for V and 8 bases for J; bases not matched to a gene: 7. DNA of the CDR3: TGTGCCAGCAGCTTACAGGACAGGGTGACCGGCTACACCTTC. As protein: CASSLQDRVTGYTF.

CDR3 coding DNA: TGTGCCAGCAGCTTGGCCGCTAACACTGAAGCTTTCTTT. Its translation: CASSLAANTEAFF. The chain carries TRBV5-6 and TRBJ1-1; D gene ambiguous. The V end lost 0 bases, the J end lost 2 bases, and 5 bases lay between the germline ends. CDR1 and CDR2 from the germline V gene are SGHDT and YYEEEE. This CDR3 region has 13 residues. The entire variable domain, with the rest obtained from reference TRBV5-6 and TRBJ1-1, is as follows: DAGVTQSPTHLIKTRGQQVTLRCSPKSGHDTVSWYQQALGQGPQFIFQYYEEEERQRGNFPDRFSGHQFPNYSSELNVNALLLGDSALYLCASSLAANTEAFFGQGTRLTVV.

The chain employs TRBV30 and TRBJ2-7; the match to TRBD2 covers 9 bases. Germline V gives CDR1 GTSNPN, CDR2 SVGIG (reference sequence). The CDR3 is made up of 13 amino acids. Trimming removed 0 bases from V and 9 bases from J; junction bases left unmatched: 6. The CDR3 reads CAWSVQAGGWQYF. DNA for the CDR3: TGTGCCTGGAGTGTACAAGCGGGAGGATGGCAGTACTTC.

The chain has TRBV28 and TRBJ2-3, with 14 nucleotides matching TRBD2. Germline loops: CDR1 MDHEN, CDR2 SYDVKM. The length of the CDR3 is 19 residues. The V and J ends lost 6 bases and 2 bases, in that order; junction bases with no gene match: 13. The CDR3 bases are TGTGCCAGCAGCACGAGGACCGGGACTAGCGGGGGCCTCACAGATACGCAGTATTTT. It codes for CASSTRTGTSGGLTDTQYF.

The V gene is TRBV18, the J gene TRBJ2-1; TRBD2 might be the D (5 bases). The CDR3 runs 17 residues. Germline loops: CDR1 KGHSH, CDR2 LQKENI. The germline V and J ends were trimmed by 2 bases and 9 bases, with 23 bases remaining between them. CDR3: CASSPTGSGAYSGEQFF. The DNA for the CDR3 is TGTGCCAGCTCACCAACGGGAAGTGGTGCCTATTCGGGTGAGCAGTTCTTC.

J is TRBJ1-6 and V is TRBV21-1. TRBV21-1 is deemed a pseudogene. The CDR3 length is 14 residues. DNA for the CDR3: TGTGCCAGCTTTCCGGGCCAGAGAAATTCACCCCTCCACTTT. As protein: CASFPGQRNSPLHF.

The V call is TRBV18, the J call TRBJ1-6, with a possible D match to TRBD1 (5 bases). Trimming cost V 4 bases and J 7 bases, with 14 bases left between them. Germline V gene data show CDR1 as KGHSH and CDR2 as LQKENI. The CDR3 has 15 amino acids. This CDR3 reads CASSQGSSINSPLHF. CDR3 DNA: TGTGCCAGCTCACAGGGGTCCAGCATAAATTCACCCCTCCACTTT.

The chain links TRBV11-3 to TRBJ2-3, with 8 bases matching TRBD2. The V gene end was trimmed by 2 bases and the J gene end by 5 bases; junction bases not matched to a gene: 0. The CDR3 totals 13 residues. Germline CDR1 is SGHNT and CDR2 is YENEEA. CDR3 DNA: TGTGCCAGCAGCTTACTAGCGGGAGATACGCAGTATTTT. It yields the protein CASSLLAGDTQYF. The full variable domain, its missing parts supplied by reference TRBV11-3 and TRBJ2-3, is EAGVVQSPRYKIIEKKQPVAFWCNPISGHNTLYWYLQNLGQGPELLIRYENEEAVDDSQLPKDRFSAERLKGVDSTLKIQPAELGDSAVYLCASSLLAGDTQYFGPGTRLTVL.

The chain uses TRBV30 and TRBJ1-1; D gene unclear. This CDR3 comprises 11 residues. Germline V lookup: CDR1 GTSNPN, CDR2 SVGIG (reference sequence). V was trimmed by 2 bases and J by 0 bases, leaving 1 base between them. In DNA form, the CDR3 reads TGTGCCTGGAGTATGAACACTGAAGCTTTCTTT. It yields the protein CAWSMNTEAFF.

CDR3 protein: CASSFQGAQGANVLTF. CDR3 DNA sequence: TGCGCCAGCAGCTTTCAGGGGGCGCAGGGGGCCAACGTCCTGACTTTC. The V and J genes are TRBV5-1 and TRBJ2-6, with 8 positions matching TRBD1. The CDR3 totals 16 residues. CDR1 is SGHRS, CDR2 YFSETQ, per germline. Trimming took 2 bases from V and 4 from J; bases not matched to a gene: 5.

The chain joins TRBV6-5 to TRBJ2-2; D gene uncertain. The length of the CDR3 is 15 residues. Germline CDR1 and CDR2: MNHEY and SVGAGI. V lost 1 base, J lost 13 bases, and 19 bases lay in between. Here the CDR3 reads CASSYLASASHGLFF. The CDR3 DNA reads as TGTGCCAGCAGTTACTTGGCGTCCGCTAGTCACGGGCTGTTTTTT.

V gene TRBV7-3 combines with J gene TRBJ2-3, with D tentatively TRBD1 (6 bases). V lost 5 bases, J lost 3 bases, and 9 bases lay in between. The CDR3 has 13 residues. Germline assignment: CDR1 SGHTA and CDR2 FQGTGA. The CDR3 here is CASSVQGTDTQYF. DNA of the CDR3: TGTGCCAGCAGCGTCCAGGGGACAGATACGCAGTATTTT.

The chain is built from TRBV19 and TRBJ2-7; TRBD2 aligns across 9 bases. Unmatched junction bases numbered 2, after V lost 3 bases and J lost 2 bases. Germline loops: CDR1 LNHDA, CDR2 SQIVND (reference sequence). The CDR3 is 14 amino acids. CDR3 DNA sequence: TGTGCCAGTAGTATGACTAGCGGAACCTACGAGCAGTACTTC. Its translation: CASSMTSGTYEQYF.

This rearrangement joins TRBV28 to TRBJ1-2; D is perhaps TRBD1 (5 bases). The CDR3 is made up of 15 amino acids. CDR1 is MDHEN and CDR2 is SYDVKM in the germline V gene. Trimming pared 5 bases from V and 0 bases from J, leaving 13 bases between. The CDR3 region has the DNA TGTGCCAGCAGTCCTCGTGGCAGGGCTAACTATGGCTACACCTTC. This sequence encodes CASSPRGRANYGYTF.

This clone was recorded only once. The V call is TRBV27, the J call TRBJ2-3, with TRBD2 identical over 10 bases. This CDR3 spans 17 amino acids. V lost 2 bases, J lost 1 base, and 6 bases stayed unmatched. The germline V gene encodes CDR1 MNHEY and CDR2 SMNVEV (reference sequence). As DNA, the CDR3 is TGTGCCAGCAGTTTAGGGTCCCTAGCGGGGGGCACAGATACGCAGTATTTT. This translates into CASSLGSLAGGTDTQYF.

The genes are TRBV5-1 and TRBJ2-1; 7 bases are shared with TRBD2. V dropped 3 bases and J dropped 8; count of bases not matched to a gene: 17. The V gene's germline CDR1 is SGHRS and CDR2 YFSETQ. The CDR3 contains 17 residues. As DNA, the CDR3 is TGCGCCAGCAGCTACCCCAGAAGAGGCGGGAGAAGCGATGAGCAGTTCTTC. Amino acid sequence: CASSYPRRGGRSDEQFF.

The rearrangement uses TRBV9 and TRBJ2-7, with D possibly being TRBD2 (5 bases). This CDR3 contains 14 residues. V shed 4 bases and J shed 6 bases, with 17 bases lying between them. In germline, CDR1 is SGDLS, CDR2 YYNGEE. Here the CDR3 DNA reads TGTGCCAGCAGCCTCGCCCCACTAGAGGCCGAGCAGTACTTC. Translated: CASSLAPLEAEQYF.

The V gene is TRBV7-9, the J gene TRBJ2-3, with D perhaps matching TRBD2 (6 bases). The CDR3 totals 14 residues. CDR1 and CDR2 (germline): SEHNR, FQNEAQ (reference sequence). Trimming pared 4 bases from V and 2 bases from J, leaving 10 bases between. CDR3 region: CASSWGTATDTQYF. The CDR3 DNA follows: TGTGCCAGCAGCTGGGGGACTGCCACAGATACGCAGTATTTT.

The J gene is TRBJ2-2, the V gene TRBV5-1; 13 nucleotides align to TRBD2. CDR1 is SGHRS and CDR2 is YFSETQ in the germline V gene. V dropped 4 bases and J dropped 0; count of bases not matched to a gene: 6. This CDR3 comprises 18 residues. CDR3 protein: CASSAPGTSGTNTGELFF. CDR3 bases: TGCGCCAGCAGCGCCCCCGGGACTAGCGGGACGAACACCGGGGAGCTGTTTTTT.

The gene calls are TRBV27 and TRBJ2-7; maybe TRBD1 (5 bases). The V gene's germline CDR1 is MNHEY and CDR2 SMNVEV (reference sequence). This CDR3 is 13 amino acids long. The V and J ends lost 5 bases and 12 bases respectively, with 20 bases between them. This CDR3 reads CASSTDTLRSLYF. The CDR3 DNA follows: TGTGCCAGCAGTACGGACACCCTCCGGTCGCTGTACTTC.

This chain links TRBV7-8 with TRBJ2-3; TRBD2 aligns across 11 bases. The J segment lost 4 bases and the V segment lost 1 base, leaving 10 bases of the junction unmatched. Germline V CDR1 and CDR2: SGHVS, FQNEAQ. This CDR3 region has 18 residues. The CDR3 sequence: CASSLVGSGRARADTQYF. The CDR3 region has the DNA TGTGCCAGCAGCTTAGTAGGTAGCGGGAGGGCCCGCGCAGATACGCAGTATTTT.

J is TRBJ2-5 and V is TRBV10-3; no firm D call. The CDR3 contains 13 residues. Germline V gives CDR1 ENHRY, CDR2 SYGVKD. V gave up 6 bases and J gave up 5 bases, with 13 bases separating them. In DNA, the CDR3 is TGTGCCATCAGAGAGGTGGTATCGGAGACCCAGTACTTC. Translating gives CAIREVVSETQYF.

This sequence joins TRBV25-1 and TRBJ1-2; the match to TRBD1 covers 8 bases. The CDR3 is 14 amino acids. V shed 5 bases, J shed 8 bases, and the junction held 10 bases outside the gene matches. Germline V CDR1 and CDR2: MGHDK, SYGVNS. In DNA form, the CDR3 reads TGTGCCAGCAGTCCGCAGACGACAGGGGTGGGCTACACCTTC. Encoded protein: CASSPQTTGVGYTF.